This T cell receptor beta chain was captured by sequencing in a study of regulatory T cells in long-lasting Graves disease. Study-wide findings and caveats: Persistent disease showed a preference for TRBV28, TRBJ1-2 and TRBJ2-5.

This clonotype has at least ten counts. Its antigen is still unknown. The time point: newly diagnosed GD, antithyroid drugs for less than 3 months. PBMC-extracted RNA yielded the TCR library. Graves' disease was diagnosed by American Thyroid Association guidelines. CDR3 regions were amplified by Arm-PCR using iRepertoire HTBI primers to build TCR beta libraries. TCRdb called the multiplex PCR reads again in MiXCR, with one record for every CDR3 protein. The sample records about 500,000 distinct CDR3 sequences, around 12% being singletons. Germline V gives CDR1 LNHNV, CDR2 YYDKDF (reference sequence). Trimming took off 1 base at V and 8 bases at J, with 9 bases between the two ends. This CDR3 has 13 amino acids. These same data were also listed under a study on T cells in Graves' hyperthyroidism and ophthalmopathy. Per that study: With the HTBI primer set, the TCR CDR3 went through a first round of RT-PCR. In the blood, most expanded thyroid clonotypes above 0.001 appeared as well.

The receptor's source is a woman aged 25 to 39 with Graves disease. Source: peripheral blood mononuclear cells (PBMCs), taken at new diagnosis, from a patient treated with antithyroid drugs. The chain combines TRBV15 with TRBJ1-3; D uncertain. The CDR3 spells CATSRGVEDTIYF. The CDR3 DNA is TGTGCCACCAGCAGAGGTGTCGAGGACACCATATATTTT.